This is a list of T cell receptor beta chains from one sample in a study of blood T cell repertoires in COVID-19. Generated by immunoSEQ multiplex PCR, the TCRdb table keeps only in-frame clones and is missing some. The table has about 320,000 clones, about 87% seen once. Material for sequencing was PBMCs or T cells enriched from blood (not recorded which). The origin of the receptors is a man aged 30 to 39 who had recovered from COVID-19. CDR3s include the opening cysteine and the closing phenylalanine or tryptophan. D genes are given only for firm matches. The listing skips clone size in some rows; elsewhere it reads once, few, many or a size class.

size	D	V	J	DNA	CDR3
NA	TRBD1	TRBV12-5	TRBJ2-2	TGTGCTAGTGGTTTAGGGACAGCGACCGGGGAGCTGTTTTTT	CASGLGTATGELFF
NA	NA	TRBV13	TRBJ2-5	TGTGCCAGCAGCTTGAGGGGGGGCGCGGAGACCCAGTACTTC	CASSLRGGAETQYF
NA	TRBD2	TRBV3-1/TRBV3-2	TRBJ2-7	TGTGCCAGTGGACGGGGGGCCTACGAGCAGTACTTC	CASGRGAYEQYF
NA	NA	TRBV7-9	TRBJ1-2	TGTGCCAGCAGCCAATGGACAGCCTATGGCTACACCTTC	CASSQWTAYGYTF
NA	NA	TRBV7-9	TRBJ2-7	TGTGCCAGCAGCTCTCCACGGTTGCGGACTTCCTCCTACGAGCAGTACTTC	CASSSPRLRTSSYEQYF
NA	NA	TRBV4-1	TRBJ2-5	TGCGCCAGCAGCCGCGGAGAGTACCAAGAGACCCAGTACTTC	CASSRGEYQETQYF
NA	NA	TRBV28	TRBJ2-7	TGTGCCAGCAGTTGGACAGCCGGGTGGTCCTACGAGCAGTACTTC	CASSWTAGWSYEQYF
NA	NA	TRBV5-5	TRBJ2-3	TGTGCCAGCAGCCACATGCAGGGGCCAGATACGCAGTATTTT	CASSHMQGPDTQYF
NA	NA	TRBV19	TRBJ2-7	TGTGCCAGTAGTATATCCAGCTCCTACGAGCAGTACTTC	CASSISSSYEQYF
NA	NA	TRBV5-1	TRBJ2-1	TGCGCCAGCAGCCCGGGTCTAGTTATCTACAATGAGCAGTTCTTC	CASSPGLVIYNEQFF
once	NA	TRBV7-9	TRBJ2-7	TGTGCCAGCAGCTTGGCCCAGAGGGAGCAGTACTTC	CASSLAQREQYF
NA	NA	TRBV2	TRBJ2-7	TGTGCCAGCAGTGACAGGGTCTACGAGCAGTACTTC	CASSDRVYEQYF
NA	NA	TRBV6-5	TRBJ1-2	TGTGCCAGCAGTTACGGGGGAGGGGATAGACCTGGCTACACCTTC	CASSYGGGDRPGYTF
NA	TRBD1	TRBV18	TRBJ2-2	TGTGCCAGCTCACCCCGGGACAGGTCGAACACCGGGGAGCTGTTTTTT	CASSPRDRSNTGELFF
NA	TRBD1	TRBV30	TRBJ2-1	TGTGCCTGGAACCGGGACAGTACCTACAATGAGCAGTTCTTC	CAWNRDSTYNEQFF
NA	TRBD2	TRBV10-1	TRBJ2-1	TGCGCCAGCAGTGAGACTAGCGGGGCGGGCGATGAGCAGTTCTTC	CASSETSGAGDEQFF
NA	TRBD1	TRBV7-8	TRBJ1-5	TGTGCCAGCAGCTTAGTAACCAGGGGGAATCAGCCCCAGCATTTT	CASSLVTRGNQPQHF
NA	NA	TRBV3-1/TRBV3-2	TRBJ2-1	TGTGCCAGCAGCCTCCCCCAGGGTCCTCGGCAGTTCTTC	CASSLPQGPRQFF
NA	NA	TRBV3-1/TRBV3-2	TRBJ2-2	TGTGCCAGCAGCCAACCAGGGGACGGGGAGCTGTTTTTT	CASSQPGDGELFF
once	TRBD2	TRBV25-1	TRBJ2-2	TGTGCCAGCAGTGAACTAGCGGCGAACACCGGGGAGCTGTTTTTT	CASSELAANTGELFF
NA	NA	TRBV28	TRBJ1-1	TGTGCCAGCAGTTTATCGGGGGGAGGGACTGAAGCTTTCTTT	CASSLSGGGTEAFF
NA	NA	TRBV30	TRBJ1-4	TGTGCCTGGAGTAGTAGGTTTGGGCATGAAAAACTGTTTTTT	CAWSSRFGHEKLFF
NA	NA	TRBV11-2	TRBJ1-2	TGTGCCAGCAGCTTAGCGACTAGGACTTATGGCTACACCTTC	CASSLATRTYGYTF
NA	TRBD2	TRBV4-1	TRBJ2-3	TGCGCCAGCAGCCTTCGGACTAGCGGGGGGGCCACTGCAGATACGCAGTATTTT	CASSLRTSGGATADTQYF
once	TRBD1	TRBV3-1/TRBV3-2	TRBJ2-7	TGTGCCAGCAGCCATCCCGGGACAGGGTACTACGAGCAGTACTTC	CASSHPGTGYYEQYF
NA	NA	TRBV6-5	TRBJ2-7	TGTGCCAGCTTGTTGAGGGGGGGCGAGTACGAGCAGTACTTC	CASLLRGGEYEQYF
NA	NA	TRBV2	TRBJ1-5	TGTGCCAGCAGTGATAACCGACGCCAGGCCCAGCATTTT	CASSDNRRQAQHF
NA	TRBD2	TRBV24-1	TRBJ2-5	TGTGCCACCAGTGATGCTCTAGCGGGGGGGCAGGAGACCCAGTACTTC	CATSDALAGGQETQYF
once	TRBD1	TRBV2	TRBJ1-5	TGTGCCAGCAGTGAAAGGACAGGAGGGCAGCCCCAGCATTTT	CASSERTGGQPQHF
NA	NA	TRBV10-1	TRBJ1-1	TGCGCCACTTCGAAGGGGTCGACGGGGAACACTGAAGCTTTCTTT	CATSKGSTGNTEAFF
NA	TRBD2	TRBV9	TRBJ2-5	TGTGCCAGCAGCTTTAGAGCGGGGTCGGGAGAGACCCAGTACTTC	CASSFRAGSGETQYF
NA	TRBD1	TRBV29-1	TRBJ1-1	TGCAGCGTTAACGGAGACAGGGTGTCCTATACTGAAGCTTTCTTT	CSVNGDRVSYTEAFF
NA	NA	TRBV5-1	TRBJ1-5	TGCGCCAGCAGCTTGGGTCTATTTGGCAATCAGCCCCAGCATTTT	CASSLGLFGNQPQHF